These 28 T cell receptor beta chains originate from one sample sequenced in a study of T cells in Graves' hyperthyroidism and ophthalmopathy. RNA transcripts gave rise to amplified TCR beta CDR3 regions. Carried out on the TCR CDR3, a first-round RT-PCR used the HTBI primer set. Using its own MiXCR run on the multiplex PCR reads, TCRdb lists one record per CDR3 protein. The sample yields 300,000 to 350,000 distinct CDR3 sequences, 15% to 20% seen once. Sequencing input: blood. Receptor source: a woman aged 45-65 years with Graves' hyperthyroidism.

V gene TRBV7-3 combines with J gene TRBJ2-2; 8 positions match TRBD1. The CDR3 totals 16 residues. Looked up from germline, CDR1 is SGHTA and CDR2 is FQGTGA. V lost 5 bases, J lost 3 bases, and 8 bases stayed unmatched. DNA for the CDR3: TGTGCCAGCAGCGTCGACAGGGGCAGTGACACCGGGGAGCTGTTTTTT. This codes for CASSVDRGSDTGELFF.

Comment on this clonotype: A much larger clone differs by one base, so this may be a read error. This likely comes from a read error, as the CDR3 has no conserved phenylalanine or tryptophan at its end. This chain joins TRBV5-1 and TRBJ2-3; no clear D gene. The germline V gene encodes CDR1 SGHRS and CDR2 YFSETQ. The length of the CDR3 is 15 residues. V was pared by 4 bases and J by 2 bases, with 14 bases between. DNA for the CDR3: TGCGCCAGCAGCCTAGGACCGCTGTCCACAGATACGCAGTATTCT. Encoded protein: CASSLGPLSTDTQYS.

The gene calls are TRBV12-3 or TRBV12-4 and TRBJ2-2; D might be TRBD2 (5 bases). This CDR3 has 12 amino acids. Trimming left V 8 bases short and J 6 bases short, with 10 bases between. The CDR3 protein is CASATISGELFF. The DNA for the CDR3 is TGTGCCAGCGCGACTATTTCCGGGGAGCTGTTTTTT.

The J gene is TRBJ2-1, the V gene TRBV5-1; 7 bases map to TRBD2. The CDR3 consists of 13 residues. J gave up 5 bases and V 4 bases, and 3 bases lay outside the gene matches. From germline, CDR1 is SGHRS and CDR2 YFSETQ. The CDR3 sequence: CASSGRADNEQFF. The CDR3 DNA is TGCGCCAGCAGCGGGAGGGCCGACAATGAGCAGTTCTTC. The full variable domain, completed using reference TRBV5-1 and TRBJ2-1, is KAGVTQTPRYLIKTRGQQVTLSCSPISGHRSVSWYQQTPGQGLQFLFEYFSETQRNKGNFPGRFSGRQFSNSRSEMNVSTLELGDSALYLCASSGRADNEQFFGPGTRLTVL.

This clonotype came up a few times. The chain joins TRBV12-3 or TRBV12-4 to TRBJ2-1, with TRBD2 as a possible D gene (5 bases). This CDR3 is 13 amino acids long. V lost 6 bases and J lost 7, with 13 bases in between. CDR3 sequence: CASSQTGLNEQFF. The CDR3 nucleotides read TGTGCCAGCAGCCAGACTGGACTTAATGAGCAGTTCTTC.

The rearrangement links TRBV20-1 to TRBJ2-7, with TRBD2 matching over 8 bases. CDR1 is DFQATT and CDR2 is SNEGSKA in the germline V gene (reference sequence). This CDR3 contains 13 residues. Unmatched junction bases numbered 7, after V lost 4 bases and J lost 5 bases. The CDR3 region is CSATPGGGHEQYF. The DNA for the CDR3 is TGCAGTGCTACGCCCGGGGGGGGCCACGAGCAGTACTTC.

This clonotype was counted a few times. The chain carries TRBV6-1 and TRBJ2-7; D is possibly TRBD2 (5 bases). The V gene lost 6 bases and the J gene lost 1 base, with 13 bases spanning the gap. This CDR3 is built from 14 residues. Germline values: CDR1 MNHNS, CDR2 SASEGT. The DNA for the CDR3 is TGTGCCAGCAGACCGCCCGGGGTATCCTACGAGCAGTACTTC. Its protein is CASRPPGVSYEQYF.

This clonotype was observed a few times. The CDR3 coding sequence is TGTGCCAGCAGGCCCTCGGGGGGAATTAGCAATCAGCCCCAGCATTTT. As protein: CASRPSGGISNQPQHF. The chain has TRBV12-3 or TRBV12-4 and TRBJ1-5; tentative D call: TRBD1 (5 bases). The germline V and J ends were trimmed by 6 bases and 0 bases, with 15 bases remaining between them. There are 16 residues in the CDR3.

This clonotype was found many times. This CDR3 reads CASTTQETQYF. The CDR3 coding sequence is TGTGCCAGCACTACCCAAGAGACCCAGTACTTC. The J gene is TRBJ2-5, the V gene TRBV2; the D is unclear. The germline CDR1 and CDR2 sequences are SNHLY and FYNNEI. V was pared by 7 bases and J by 1 base, with 4 bases between. The CDR3 has 11 amino acids.

The chain uses TRBV5-6 and TRBJ1-2; D is possibly TRBD1 (5 bases). Germline assignment: CDR1 SGHDT and CDR2 YYEEEE. Deletions cut 1 base from V and 3 bases from J, with 13 bases between. The CDR3 extends over 15 amino acids. The CDR3 spells CASSLFRREDYGYTF. For the CDR3, the DNA is TGTGCCAGCAGCTTGTTTCGCAGGGAAGACTATGGCTACACCTTC.

This clonotype was recorded at least ten times. CDR3 region: CASSEVSTGRTEAFF. The CDR3 DNA sequence: TGTGCCAGCAGTGAAGTTTCGACAGGGAGGACTGAAGCTTTCTTT. This chain uses TRBV6-1 with TRBJ1-1; 7 bases map to TRBD1. The germline V gene encodes CDR1 MNHNS and CDR2 SASEGT. CDR3 length: 15 residues. The trim removed 1 base at V and 5 bases at J, leaving 7 bases unmatched.

V usage is TRBV6-1 and J usage is TRBJ1-2, with 9 bases matching TRBD1. The CDR3 covers 14 residues. Germline CDR1 MNHNS, CDR2 SASEGT. J lost 8 bases, V lost 3 bases, and 7 bases had no gene match. The CDR3 nucleotides read TGTGCCAGCAGTGACGGGGACAGGGCTGGGGGCTACACCTTC. Protein product: CASSDGDRAGGYTF.

This clonotype was found a few times. V is TRBV5-1 and J is TRBJ2-3; D could derive from TRBD1 or TRBD2 (5 bases each). Germline-derived CDR1 and CDR2 are SGHRS and YFSETQ. With 5 bases removed from V and 0 bases from J, the gap between germline ends came to 13 bases. This CDR3 is built from 15 residues. The chain's CDR3 is CASRRGTFSTDTQYF. The CDR3 region has the DNA TGCGCCAGCAGACGAGGGACCTTTAGCACAGATACGCAGTATTTT.

The chain employs TRBV12-3 or TRBV12-4 and TRBJ2-3; the match to TRBD2 covers 9 bases. V lost 6 bases and J lost 6; bases outside the gene matches: 10. The CDR3 spans 15 residues. CDR3 in DNA: TGTGCCAGCAGCAATTCCCCGGGACTAGCCGATACGCAGTATTTT. Translation gives CASSNSPGLADTQYF.

This clonotype was seen repeatedly, ten times or more. The chain links TRBV18 to TRBJ1-1, with TRBD1 matching 9 bases. J was trimmed by 7 bases and V by 5 bases; bases with no gene match: 5. CDR1 is KGHSH, CDR2 LQKENI, per germline. This CDR3 is built from 13 residues. CDR3 nucleotides: TGTGCCAGCTCAGTTCGACAGGGGGATGAAGCTTTCTTT. Translation gives CASSVRQGDEAFF.

The rearrangement joins TRBV15 to TRBJ2-4; TRBD2 matches 8 bases. Germline CDR1 reads LNHNV; CDR2 reads YYDKDF (reference sequence). V lost 5 bases to trimming and J lost 7 bases; unmatched junction nucleotides: 10. This CDR3 has 15 amino acids. This chain's CDR3 is CATSARGGMDNIQYF. The CDR3 bases are TGTGCCACCAGCGCCCGGGGGGGGATGGATAACATTCAGTACTTC.

This clonotype showed up many times. This chain uses TRBV30 with TRBJ1-1, with a tentative D call TRBD1 (6 bases). CDR1 and CDR2 (germline): GTSNPN, SVGIG (reference sequence). The CDR3 spans 15 residues. V gave up 5 bases and J gave up 3 bases, with 19 bases separating them. The CDR3 sequence is CAWVRGLAYHTEAFF. CDR3 bases: TGTGCCTGGGTCAGGGGTTTAGCTTATCACACTGAAGCTTTCTTT. Filled out from reference TRBV30 and TRBJ1-1, the complete variable domain reads SQTIHQWPATLVQPVGSPLSLECTVEGTSNPNLYWYRQAAGRGLQLLFYSVGIGQISSEVPQNLSASRPQDRQFILSSKKLLLSDSGFYLCAWVRGLAYHTEAFFGQGTRLTVV.

This clonotype has a count of ten or more. The V and J genes are TRBV12-3 or TRBV12-4 and TRBJ1-2; D is possibly TRBD1 (5 bases). This CDR3 spans 15 amino acids. V shed 2 bases and J shed 11 bases, with 21 bases lying between them. Here the CDR3 reads CASSLPTRQWGGYTF. CDR3 nucleotides: TGTGCCAGCAGTTTACCCACCCGACAGTGGGGGGGGTACACCTTC.

The V call is TRBV20-1, the J call TRBJ2-7; D call uncertain. CDR3 size: 12 residues. Per germline, CDR1 DFQATT and CDR2 SNEGSKA (reference sequence). The V end lost 2 bases, the J end lost 4 bases, and 9 bases lay between the germline ends. CDR3 amino acids: CSARNSGYEQYV. The DNA for the CDR3 is TGCAGTGCTAGAAACTCTGGGTACGAGCAGTACGTC.

This clonotype has a handful of counts. V is TRBV2 and J is TRBJ2-3; tentative D call: TRBD1 (6 bases). This CDR3 comprises 15 residues. Per the germline V gene, CDR1 is SNHLY and CDR2 is FYNNEI. V was pared by 2 bases and J by 2 bases, with 11 bases between. CDR3 amino acids: CASSEWGLPTDTQYF. As DNA, the CDR3 is TGTGCCAGCAGTGAATGGGGGCTCCCCACAGATACGCAGTATTTT.

This clonotype has ten or more counts. This chain connects TRBV27 to TRBJ2-2; the D is unclear. The V and J ends lost 6 bases and 2 bases respectively, with 4 bases between them. Germline V CDR1 and CDR2: MNHEY, SMNVEV (reference sequence). The CDR3 has 12 residues. CDR3 protein: CASSPNTGELFF. CDR3 bases: TGTGCCAGCAGCCCCAACACCGGGGAGCTGTTTTTT.

This clonotype has ten or more counts. The chain is built from TRBV3-1 and TRBJ1-2, with 10 bases aligning to TRBD1. This CDR3 has 14 residues. V gave up 2 bases and J gave up 8 bases; unmatched junction bases: 5. Germline lookup yields CDR1 LGHDT and CDR2 YNNKEL (reference sequence). The CDR3 reads CASSQPDRGFGYTF. For the CDR3, the DNA is TGTGCCAGCAGCCAACCGGACAGGGGGTTCGGCTACACCTTC.

A note on this clonotype: A junction end diverges from the germline sequence, so it may reflect a read error. V is TRBV3-1 and J is TRBJ2-3, with D possibly TRBD2 on 7 matching bases. The germline gives CDR1 LGHDT, CDR2 YNNKEL (reference sequence). CDR3 length: 16 amino acids. This CDR3 reads CASSQESGGHTDAQYF. CDR3 coding DNA: TGTGCCAGCAGCCAAGAGTCGGGGGGCCACACAGATGCGCAGTATTTT.

This clonotype was seen at least ten times. A junction end diverges from the germline sequence, so it may reflect a read error. The V and J genes are TRBV27 and TRBJ2-3, with no clear D. This CDR3 is built from 13 residues. Germline V CDR1 and CDR2: MNHEY, SMNVEV (reference sequence). The CDR3 reads CASSLSGTDTQYF. The CDR3 DNA follows: TGTGCCAGCAGCTTATCGGGCACAGATACGCAGTATTTT.

In the case of this clonotype: This CDR3 fails to terminate in the conserved phenylalanine or tryptophan, so it likely reflects a read error. The CDR3 loop is CASRQTDTQYS. DNA of the CDR3: TGTGCCAGCAGACAGACAGATACGCAGTATTCT. The chain couples TRBV12-3 or TRBV12-4 to TRBJ2-3; D remains unclear. V shed 6 bases and J shed 3 bases, with 4 bases lying between them. This CDR3 has 11 residues.

In its sample, this clonotype was seen a few times. The chain recombines TRBV3-1 with TRBJ2-1, with D perhaps being TRBD1 or TRBD2 (5 bases each). Germline V gene sequence: CDR1 LGHDT, CDR2 YNNKEL (reference sequence). Trimming removed 4 bases at V and 2 bases at J, with 15 bases between. CDR3 length: 16 residues. CDR3: CASSPSRRDPYNEQFF. The CDR3 DNA is TGTGCCAGCAGCCCCAGCCGACGGGACCCCTACAATGAGCAGTTCTTC.

This rearrangement joins TRBV5-1 to TRBJ2-2; D unresolved. The V end was cut by 1 base, the J end by 10 bases, with 8 bases between. Germline V CDR1 and CDR2: SGHRS, YFSETQ. CDR3 length: 12 residues. CDR3 nucleotides: TGCGCCAGCAGCTTGTCTGCCGAGGAGCTGTTTTTT. It encodes CASSLSAEELFF.

This clonotype has a handful of counts. The chain uses TRBV5-1 and TRBJ1-5; unclear D gene. Trimming shortened V by 4 bases and J by 4 bases, and 15 bases separated the two germline ends. In germline, CDR1 is SGHRS, CDR2 YFSETQ. The CDR3 has 15 residues. The CDR3, as DNA: TGCGCCAGCAGCGTGGCGGGGATAGGGAATCAGCCCCAGCATTTT. The encoded protein is CASSVAGIGNQPQHF.